A single T cell receptor (beta chain) is shown here with its context. Its antigen remains unidentified. This specimen belongs to a study of cytotoxic CD8 clonotypes in ibrutinib-treated CLL. Germline V CDR1 and CDR2: LNHDA, SQIVND (reference sequence). Trimming took 4 bases from V and 6 from J; bases not matched to a gene: 5. The CDR3 runs 14 residues. Study-wide results and limits: Baseline levels of clonality went above those of age-matched healthy donors and moved with circulating CD8+ T-cell counts. Clonality, elevated at ibrutinib response, dropped back toward baseline at progression.

The method was immunoSEQ multiplex PCR; TCRdb's version includes in-frame clones alone and lacks a portion of them. The data show tens of thousands of clones, more than 70% seen once. This receptor was identified in a human donor with chronic lymphocytic leukemia. Sample: PBMCs, taken before ibrutinib treatment. The chain couples TRBV19 to TRBJ2-3; 9 nucleotides match TRBD2. The CDR3 is CASSSGRARDTQYF. CDR3 nucleotides: TGTGCCAGTAGTAGCGGGAGGGCCAGGGATACGCAGTATTTT.